This T cell receptor beta chain was sequenced during a study of blood T cell repertoires in COVID-19. Across the study: The United States, Italy and Spain supplied acute and convalescent COVID-19 samples. PBMCs, B-cell-depleted T cells, or T cells provided the cDNA or gDNA that made up the material.

In the original processing: Amplification with reference gene primers provided the estimates of nucleated cell counts. TCRdb keeps only in-frame clones here, not all; method: immunoSEQ multiplex PCR. For V, J and clone size, that table is used; D and trimming come from the DNA. The sample carries roughly 50,000 clones, around 83% recorded once. V lost 6 bases to trimming and J lost 2 bases; unmatched junction nucleotides: 6. Germline V gives CDR1 SQVTM, CDR2 ANQGSEA. The CDR3 length is 13 residues. The rearrangement uses TRBV29-1 and TRBJ1-2; 7 bases align to TRBD1. Sample: peripheral blood. This receptor was identified in a man between 60 and 70 years old with acute or convalescent COVID-19. Here the CDR3 reads CSVPGGSNYGYTF. The CDR3, as DNA: TGCAGCGTCCCAGGGGGTTCAAACTATGGCTACACCTTC.